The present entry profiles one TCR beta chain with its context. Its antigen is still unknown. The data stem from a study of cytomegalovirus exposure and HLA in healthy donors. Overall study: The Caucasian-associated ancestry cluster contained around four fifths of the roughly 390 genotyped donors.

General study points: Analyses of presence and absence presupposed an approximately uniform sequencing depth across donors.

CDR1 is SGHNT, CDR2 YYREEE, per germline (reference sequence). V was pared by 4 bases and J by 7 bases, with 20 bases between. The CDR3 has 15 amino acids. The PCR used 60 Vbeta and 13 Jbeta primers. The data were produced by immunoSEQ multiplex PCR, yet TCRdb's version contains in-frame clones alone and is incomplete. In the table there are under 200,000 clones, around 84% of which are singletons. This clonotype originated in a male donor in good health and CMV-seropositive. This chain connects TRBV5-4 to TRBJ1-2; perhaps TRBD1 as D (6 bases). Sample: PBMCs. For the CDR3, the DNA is TGTGCCAGCAGCCCTCGACAGGCGGGAGTAGGTGGCTACACCTTC. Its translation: CASSPRQAGVGGYTF.